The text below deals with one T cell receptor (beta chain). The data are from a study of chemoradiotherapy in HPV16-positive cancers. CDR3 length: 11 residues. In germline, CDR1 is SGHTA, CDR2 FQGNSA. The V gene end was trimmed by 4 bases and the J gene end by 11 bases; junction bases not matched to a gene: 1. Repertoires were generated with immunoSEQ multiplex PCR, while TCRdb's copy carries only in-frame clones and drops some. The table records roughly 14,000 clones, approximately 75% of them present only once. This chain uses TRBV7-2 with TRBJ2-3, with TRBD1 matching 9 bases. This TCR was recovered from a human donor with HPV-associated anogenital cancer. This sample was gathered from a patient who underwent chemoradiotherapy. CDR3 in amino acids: CASSWTGVQYF. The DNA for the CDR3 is TGTGCCAGCAGCTGGACAGGGGTGCAGTATTTT.